This TCR beta chain appears in the sequencing data of a study of T cell repertoires in cytomegalovirus infection. TCRdb re-derived calls from the reads in MiXCR, one entry per CDR3 protein. This sample carries about 350,000 distinct CDR3 sequences, about 34% of them seen once, and the ten largest clones take approximately 15%. The CDR3 is made up of 15 amino acids. Trimming took 1 base from V and 6 from J, leaving 14 bases between them. Looked up from germline, CDR1 is SGHVS and CDR2 is FNYEAQ. This clonotype was seen a handful of times. Antigen: not known. This rearrangement joins TRBV7-6 to TRBJ2-3; D unresolved. This material consisted of cultured PBMCs, taken from culture after CMV antigen stimulation. This receptor was taken from a human donor in good health (CMV status not recorded). Some clones in this sample may be carry-over from other donors' samples. The CDR3 loop is CASSLGPIPADTQYF. For the CDR3, the DNA is TGTGCCAGCAGCTTAGGGCCGATCCCCGCTGATACGCAGTATTTT.